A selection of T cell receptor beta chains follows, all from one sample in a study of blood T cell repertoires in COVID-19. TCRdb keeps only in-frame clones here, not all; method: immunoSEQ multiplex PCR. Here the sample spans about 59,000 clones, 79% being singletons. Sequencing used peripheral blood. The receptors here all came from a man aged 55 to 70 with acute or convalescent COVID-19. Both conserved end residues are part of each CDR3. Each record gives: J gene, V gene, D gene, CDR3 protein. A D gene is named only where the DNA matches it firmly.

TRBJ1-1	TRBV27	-	CASSLVGRRTEAFF
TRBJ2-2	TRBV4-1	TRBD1	CASIENLKGAFDWFTGELFF
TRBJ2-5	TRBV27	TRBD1	CASSPRGPLETQYF
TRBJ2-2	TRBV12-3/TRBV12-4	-	CASSLVRTGELFF
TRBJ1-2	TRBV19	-	CASSHLSTGRAGYTF
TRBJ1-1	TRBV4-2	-	CASSPQGDTEAFF
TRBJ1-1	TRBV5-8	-	CASNYPGLRNTEAFF
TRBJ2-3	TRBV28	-	CASSSRQTLTDTQYF
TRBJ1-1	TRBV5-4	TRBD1	CASSYGTGGRTEAFF
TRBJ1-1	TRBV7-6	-	CASSFQQGSTEAFF
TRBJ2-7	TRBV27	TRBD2	CASSLGRDSGSSYEQYF
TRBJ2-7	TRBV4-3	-	CASSQGIDRSTYEQYF
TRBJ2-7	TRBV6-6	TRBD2	CASSYSTSGNTYEQYF
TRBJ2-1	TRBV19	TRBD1	CASSKGTGGSYNEQFF
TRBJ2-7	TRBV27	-	CASTPSGAGTYEQYF
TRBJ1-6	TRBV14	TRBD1	CASRTGIEGSPLHF
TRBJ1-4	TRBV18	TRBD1	CASSPGTGDEKLFF
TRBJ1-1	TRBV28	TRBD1	CASHPGGGAKVEAFF
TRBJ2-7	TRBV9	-	CASSPEGDSYEQYF
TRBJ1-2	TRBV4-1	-	CASSQSNSGPNFPGYGYTF
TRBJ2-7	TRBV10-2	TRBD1	CASRSGTGYEQYF
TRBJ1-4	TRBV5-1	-	CASSLAQNEKLFF
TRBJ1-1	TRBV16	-	CASSQSGQIMNTEAFF
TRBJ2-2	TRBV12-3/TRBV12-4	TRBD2	CASRSTSAGELFF
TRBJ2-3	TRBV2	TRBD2	CASSLRASGRALNTQYF
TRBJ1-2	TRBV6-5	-	CASSLDSYGYTF